The T cell receptor (beta chain) under discussion was sequenced for a study of cytomegalovirus exposure and HLA in healthy donors. Study information: Findings of an earlier analysis included some 110 million unique TCR beta sequences from some 190 million T cells.

PCR was performed using 60 Vbeta and 13 Jbeta primers. The authors' processing: Per a later analysis, the number of unique TCR beta chains was about 80 million, of which some 9.9 million were shared. Assay: immunoSEQ multiplex PCR; the TCRdb copy retains only in-frame clones and omits some. V, J and clone size are those of that table, while D and trimming were read from the DNA. The data hold 150,000 to 200,000 clones, with roughly 85% observed a single time. With 2 bases removed from V and 5 bases from J, the gap between germline ends came to 22 bases. This CDR3 has 17 amino acids. Germline CDR1 is LNHDA and CDR2 is SQIVND (reference sequence). These donors counted as nominally healthy when sampled, but unrecorded immune exposures were likely. This clone occurred once.

V is TRBV19 and J is TRBJ2-7; TRBD1 might be the D (5 bases). This receptor was identified in a woman under 30 in good health and CMV-seronegative. Sequenced material: PBMCs. The CDR3 region has the DNA TGTGCCAGTAGTATAAGTGGACACCTATACCAGATGAACGAGCAGTACTTC. Protein product: CASSISGHLYQMNEQYF.